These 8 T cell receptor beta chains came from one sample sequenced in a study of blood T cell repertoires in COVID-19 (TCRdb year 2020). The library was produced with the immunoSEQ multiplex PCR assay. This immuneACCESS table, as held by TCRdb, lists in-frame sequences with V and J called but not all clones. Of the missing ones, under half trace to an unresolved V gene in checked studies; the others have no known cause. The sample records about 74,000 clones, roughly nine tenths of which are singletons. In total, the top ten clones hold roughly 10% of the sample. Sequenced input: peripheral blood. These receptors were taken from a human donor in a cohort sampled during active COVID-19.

CDR3: CASSSRGRGTSGVIAYNEQFF. CDR3 DNA sequence: TGTGCCAGCAGTTCCAGGGGGCGCGGGACTAGCGGGGTAATCGCCTACAATGAGCAGTTCTTC. The chain couples TRBV27 to TRBJ2-1; 13 bases agree with TRBD2. The V and J ends lost 4 bases and 2 bases, in that order; junction bases with no gene match: 17. The CDR3 contains 21 residues. Germline lookup yields CDR1 MNHEY and CDR2 SMNVEV (reference sequence).

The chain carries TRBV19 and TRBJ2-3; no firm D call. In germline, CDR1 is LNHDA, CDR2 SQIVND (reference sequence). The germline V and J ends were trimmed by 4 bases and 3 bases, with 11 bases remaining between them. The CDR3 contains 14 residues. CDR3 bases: TGTGCCAGTAGTACACTCGGCGGTACAGATACGCAGTATTTT. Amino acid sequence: CASSTLGGTDTQYF.

CDR3 region: CASGGQGWDTEAFF. The CDR3, as DNA: TGTGCCAGCGGAGGACAGGGGTGGGACACTGAAGCTTTCTTT. The gene calls are TRBV27 and TRBJ1-1; 9 bases align to TRBD1. The CDR3 is made up of 14 amino acids. CDR1 is MNHEY, CDR2 SMNVEV, per germline (reference sequence). J lost 3 bases, V lost 8 bases, and 7 bases had no gene match.

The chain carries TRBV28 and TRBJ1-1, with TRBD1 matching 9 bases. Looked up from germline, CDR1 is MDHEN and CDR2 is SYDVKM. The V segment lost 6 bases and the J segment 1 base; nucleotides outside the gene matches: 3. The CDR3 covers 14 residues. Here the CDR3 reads CASRRQGGNTEAFF. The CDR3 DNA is TGTGCCAGCAGGAGACAGGGGGGGAACACTGAAGCTTTCTTT. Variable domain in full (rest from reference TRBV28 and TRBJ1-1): DVKVTQSSRYLVKRTGEKVFLECVQDMDHENMFWYRQDPGLGLRLIYFSYDVKMKEKGDIPEGYSVSREKKERFSLILESASTNQTSMYLCASRRQGGNTEAFFGQGTRLTVV.

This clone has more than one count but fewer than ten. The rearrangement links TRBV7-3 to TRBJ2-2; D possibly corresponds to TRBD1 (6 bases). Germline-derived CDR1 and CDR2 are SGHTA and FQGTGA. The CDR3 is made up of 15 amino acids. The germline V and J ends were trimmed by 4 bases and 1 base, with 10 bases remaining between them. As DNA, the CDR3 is TGTGCCAGCAGCTCTACGGGACAGAACACCGGGGAGCTGTTTTTT. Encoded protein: CASSSTGQNTGELFF.

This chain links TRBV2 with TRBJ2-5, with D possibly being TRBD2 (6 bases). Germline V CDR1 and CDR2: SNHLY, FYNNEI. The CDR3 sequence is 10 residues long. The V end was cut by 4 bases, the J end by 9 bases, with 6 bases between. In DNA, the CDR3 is TGTGCCAGCAGTGCGGGGGCCCAGTACTTC. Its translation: CASSAGAQYF.

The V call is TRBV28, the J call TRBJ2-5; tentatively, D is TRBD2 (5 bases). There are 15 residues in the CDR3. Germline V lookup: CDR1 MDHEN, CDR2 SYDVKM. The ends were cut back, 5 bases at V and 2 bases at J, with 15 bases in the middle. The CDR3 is CASSPPVLAQETQYF. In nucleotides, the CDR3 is TGTGCCAGCAGTCCGCCGGTCCTAGCTCAAGAGACCCAGTACTTC.

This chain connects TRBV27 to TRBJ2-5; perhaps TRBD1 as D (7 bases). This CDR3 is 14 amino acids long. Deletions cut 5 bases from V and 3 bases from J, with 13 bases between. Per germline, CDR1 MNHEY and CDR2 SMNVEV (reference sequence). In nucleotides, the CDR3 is TGTGCCAGCAGTCCGCGGGACAGAGAAGAGACCCAGTACTTC. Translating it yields CASSPRDREETQYF.